The text below deals with one TCR beta chain. It has no known antigen specificity. Per-nucleotide qualities are absent, and no much larger clonotype sits a single base away. This sample's time point label indicates: cycle 1 day 1 (C1D1), immediately before nivolumab initiation. Every trial patient had relapsed after autologous stem cell transplantation, and cohorts A, B and C differed in prior brentuximab vedotin exposure. Using a Miltenyi CD4+ T cell isolation kit, CD4+ T cells were purified from thawed PBMCs through magnetic negative selection. A total of around 60 patients with relapsed/refractory classical Hodgkin lymphoma made up the trial cohort, and each patient's best overall response was complete response, partial response or progressive disease. Trial patients were treated with single-agent nivolumab in the multi-cohort phase II CheckMate 205 trial. An independent review committee assessed best overall response using the 2007 International Working Group response criteria. Trial PBMCs were obtained immediately prior to nivolumab initiation (C1D1) and on therapy at cycle 2 day 1 and cycle 4 day 1. After peripheral blood was drawn into 8 mL Vacutainer Cell Preparation Tubes, PBMCs were isolated by centrifugation and then cryopreserved. Purified CD4+ and CD8+ fractions were prepared only for cases with an additional available PBMC sample. Magnetically labelled cells were removed on LS columns in a quadroMACS separator, and the flow-through was collected as the purified fraction.

This entry belongs to a study of PD-1 blockade in classical Hodgkin lymphoma (TCRdb year 2020). Turning to the overall study: Nivolumab dosing was 3 mg/kg intravenously every 2 weeks, continuing until either disease progression or unacceptable toxicity. The study used TCR beta sequencing and CyTOF to define a peripheral blood immune signature of response to PD-1 blockade in classical Hodgkin lymphoma.

Beyond this particular receptor, the publication reports: Among trial patients, those achieving complete response had baseline diversity similar to that of newly diagnosed patients, while diversity was significantly lower in partial responders and progressors. Lower diversity was observed in patients in whom nivolumab was started less than 1 year after ASCT, and these patients were excluded from later analyses so that confounding by immune reconstitution would be avoided. The study was limited to a single clinical trial cohort, and causes of repertoire differences, possibly disease activity or prior therapy, remained undefined. A significant rise by C4D1 was seen in CD4+ but not CD8+ TCR diversity (p=0.0027 vs p=0.16), with the rise being most apparent in complete responders (p=0.02). Baseline TCR diversity was reported to be lower in newly diagnosed patients than in healthy donors and to be lower still in relapsed/refractory patients.

Genomic DNA was extracted with the Qiagen DNeasy kit from unsorted PBMCs and from negatively selected CD4+ and CD8+ fractions. TCR beta CDR3 regions were amplified by immunoSEQ multiplex PCR using primers annealing to V and J segments. A synthetic immune receptor repertoire was used to minimize amplification bias, and any remaining bias was removed computationally after sequencing. As for the original processing: Repertoire diversity was quantified as the Shannon entropy index using custom Python scripts. Unsorted, CD4+ and CD8+ repertoires were examined separately, except in combined analyses, for which CD4+ and CD8+ sequences were merged in silico. A clone was considered expanded if an increase in frequency of at least 2-fold after treatment relative to C1D1 was found, and a pseudocount of 0.5 was applied to clones undetected at baseline. Clones with 0 or 1 copy at C1D1 were classified as singleton clones, and clones with 2 or more copies were classified as non-singleton clones. Clones expanded in unsorted samples were assigned a CD4+, CD8+ or unknown annotation through matching of protein sequences in sorted samples from the same patient. Wilcoxon tests on paired samples were used to test diversity changes from C1D1 to C4D1. TCRdb's version of the immuneACCESS table is confined to in-frame rearrangements and falls short of the full clone set. An unresolved V gene accounts for under half of the shortfall where checked; the remainder is of unknown origin. V and J calls plus clone size are reproduced from that table; the DNA served to infer D and trimming. The sample table contains around 25,000 clones; only one count was recorded for 80% to 85% of them. In total, the top ten clones hold around 1.8% of the sample.

The CDR3 runs 14 amino acids, cysteine and phenylalanine included. This entry keeps only the CDR3 DNA: 42 bases, framed from base 1. The germline V gene sets CDR1 to MNHEY and CDR2 to SVGAGI. V lost 6 bases and J lost 1 base, and the count of bases not matched to a germline gene is 5. Here the sequenced sample was CD4+ T cells from blood, taken at baseline. The chain is made from TRBV6-5 and TRBJ1-1; the junction holds 7 bases that match TRBD1. The source of this sequence is a human donor with classical Hodgkin lymphoma. The encoded CDR3 is CASSARTGNTEAFF. The DNA sequence is as follows: TGTGCCAGCAGCGCCCGGACAGGGAACACTGAAGCTTTCTTT.